The 29 T cell receptor beta chains below all came from one sample that was sequenced in a study of identical twins. TCRdb processed the 5' RACE reads anew with MiXCR; each CDR3 protein has one entry. This table has around 1.7 million distinct CDR3 sequences, 32% appearing once. Material: cord blood. Source of these receptors: a newborn girl in good health.

The chain employs TRBV27 and TRBJ1-4; 7 bases match TRBD1. The germline V gene has CDR1 MNHEY and CDR2 SMNVEV (reference sequence). CDR3 length equals 14 residues. With 6 bases clipped from V and 5 bases from J, the junction kept 6 bases outside the gene matches. Here the CDR3 DNA reads TGTGCCAGCAGGGAAGACAGGGTGAATGAAAAACTGTTTTTT. The encoded protein is CASREDRVNEKLFF.

The rearrangement uses TRBV15 and TRBJ1-5, with D maybe TRBD1 (6 bases). The germline V and J ends were trimmed by 5 bases and 4 bases, with 9 bases remaining between them. This CDR3 comprises 13 residues. CDR1 LNHNV and CDR2 YYDKDF come from the germline V gene (reference sequence). The CDR3 reads CATSRGQNQPQHF. CDR3 sequence (DNA): TGTGCCACCAGCCGCGGACAGAATCAGCCCCAGCATTTT.

This clonotype was picked up a small number of times. V is TRBV5-1 and J is TRBJ2-7; D is uncertain. The CDR3 length is 14 residues. The V gene lost 0 bases and the J gene lost 1 base, with 8 bases spanning the gap. The germline V gene encodes CDR1 SGHRS and CDR2 YFSETQ. In nucleotides, the CDR3 is TGCGCCAGCAGCTTGGTTCTGGAATCCTACGAGCAGTACTTC. It codes for CASSLVLESYEQYF. The full variable domain, rest sourced from reference TRBV5-1 and TRBJ2-7, is KAGVTQTPRYLIKTRGQQVTLSCSPISGHRSVSWYQQTPGQGLQFLFEYFSETQRNKGNFPGRFSGRQFSNSRSEMNVSTLELGDSALYLCASSLVLESYEQYFGPGTRLTVT.

This clonotype was seen more than once but under ten times. The rearrangement joins TRBV27 to TRBJ2-2; TRBD2 matches 12 bases. The CDR3 runs 17 residues. Germline-derived CDR1 and CDR2 are MNHEY and SMNVEV (reference sequence). V trimming: 2 bases; J trimming: 5 bases; junction bases outside the gene matches: 6. CDR3 in DNA: TGTGCCAGCAGTTTACTAGGACTAGCGGGATCGACCGGGGAGCTGTTTTTT. It encodes CASSLLGLAGSTGELFF.

This chain uses TRBV27 with TRBJ2-5; 12 bases match TRBD2. The closer fit of TRBJ2-7 to the DNA end suggests the J call may be wrong. The CDR3 runs to 15 residues. Germline assignment: CDR1 MNHEY and CDR2 SMNVEV (reference sequence). This CDR3 reads CASSFGTSGLYEQYF. The DNA for the CDR3 is TGTGCCAGCAGTTTTGGGACTAGCGGGCTCTACGAGCAGTACTTC.

For this clonotype: A single base separates this from a much larger clone, so it may be a read error. The rearrangement joins TRBV4-1 to TRBJ1-2, with D possibly matching TRBD1 (5 bases). The CDR3 is 14 residues long. In germline, CDR1 is MGHRA, CDR2 YSYEKL. The CDR3 nucleotides are TGCACCAGCAGCCAAGATGCAGGGCGCTATGGCTACACCTTC. This translates into CTSSQDAGRYGYTF.

The chain recombines TRBV28 with TRBJ1-5; D is unclear. The CDR3 has 14 residues. CDR1 is MDHEN, CDR2 SYDVKM, per germline. The V end lost 6 bases, the J end lost 11 bases, and 20 bases lay between the germline ends. CDR3 region: CASSGPGRLGAQHF. The DNA for the CDR3 is TGTGCCAGCAGCGGACCGGGCCGCTTAGGAGCCCAGCATTTT.

This clonotype was counted a few times. The chain recombines TRBV27 with TRBJ1-2, with D hard to call. The germline V gene has CDR1 MNHEY and CDR2 SMNVEV (reference sequence). Trimming stripped 2 bases from V and 3 bases from J, with 7 bases between. The CDR3 extends over 13 amino acids. The CDR3 sequence: CASSLMRDYGYTF. DNA for the CDR3: TGTGCCAGCAGTTTAATGAGGGACTATGGCTACACCTTC.

This clonotype has just a few counts. The V and J genes are TRBV6-6 and TRBJ2-5; 12 nucleotides align to TRBD2. V was clipped by 6 bases and J by 5 bases; unmatched bases: 7. The germline gives CDR1 MNHNY, CDR2 SVGAGI (reference sequence). The CDR3 spans 15 residues. The CDR3: CASRTSGSNGETQYF. The DNA for the CDR3 is TGTGCCAGCAGGACTAGCGGGAGTAATGGGGAGACCCAGTACTTC.

CDR3 coding DNA: TGTGCCAGCAGCGCGGACAGGGGACCCAACACTGAAGCTTTCTTT. Translating it yields CASSADRGPNTEAFF. This chain links TRBV7-6 with TRBJ1-1; 9 bases match TRBD1. CDR3 length: 15 amino acids. Germline CDR1 is SGHVS and CDR2 is FNYEAQ. Trimming cost V 5 bases and J 2 bases; bases outside gene matches: 6.

The sample holds a few counts of this clonotype. The chain links TRBV28 to TRBJ2-3; D ambiguous. The CDR3 runs 15 residues. V lost 2 bases and J 4 bases, leaving 13 bases between the germline ends. Germline V gives CDR1 MDHEN, CDR2 SYDVKM. The CDR3 nucleotides are TGTGCCAGCAGTTTAACTCTGGGTCCTGCAGATACGCAGTATTTT. Protein sequence: CASSLTLGPADTQYF.

Comments on this clonotype: A read error may account for a junction end that differs from germline. The chain is built from TRBV27 and TRBJ1-1; D is uncertain. Germline assignment: CDR1 MNHEY and CDR2 SMNVEV (reference sequence). This CDR3 is built from 12 residues. CDR3 nucleotides: TGTGCCAGCGGTTTATTGAACACTGAAGCTTTCTTT. It specifies CASGLLNTEAFF.

The rearrangement uses TRBV27 and TRBJ1-1; 9 positions match TRBD1. From germline, CDR1 is MNHEY and CDR2 SMNVEV (reference sequence). This CDR3 has 18 amino acids. V was clipped by 5 bases and J by 0 bases; unmatched bases: 13. The CDR3 loop reads CASSPSLGQGGVNTEAFF. The CDR3, as DNA: TGTGCCAGCAGTCCAAGTTTGGGACAGGGTGGGGTGAACACTGAAGCTTTCTTT.

This chain uses TRBV7-9 with TRBJ2-6, with a weak D call TRBD1 (6 bases). The V end was cut by 5 bases, the J end by 3 bases, with 11 bases between. Germline CDR1 is SEHNR and CDR2 is FQNEAQ (reference sequence). The length of the CDR3 is 15 residues. DNA of the CDR3: TGTGCCAGCAGCACAAACAGGGTTGGGGCCAACGTCCTGACTTTC. Its translation is CASSTNRVGANVLTF.

On this clonotype: Germline and junction disagree at one end, which may indicate a read error. This chain links TRBV20-1 with TRBJ1-3, with no clear D. The CDR3 consists of 12 residues. CDR1 is DFQATT, CDR2 SNEGSKA, per germline (reference sequence). The CDR3 nucleotides read TGCAGTGCTACGGCTTCTGGGAACACCATATATTTT. The encoded protein is CSATASGNTIYF.

This clonotype was seen more than once but under ten times. The genes are TRBV20-1 and TRBJ2-2, with a weak D call TRBD2 (6 bases). The V and J ends lost 7 bases and 6 bases respectively, with 18 bases between them. The V gene's germline CDR1 is DFQATT and CDR2 SNEGSKA (reference sequence). CDR3 length: 14 residues. The DNA for the CDR3 is TGCAGTGGTCGGGTGGAGGGGCTCGCCGGGGAGCTGTTTTTT. It codes for CSGRVEGLAGELFF.

The table lists this clonotype with a few counts. The V gene is TRBV12-3 or TRBV12-4, the J gene TRBJ2-5; TRBD2 agrees at 11 bases. V gave up 6 bases and J gave up 11 bases; unmatched junction bases: 11. The CDR3 consists of 14 residues. The CDR3 region has the DNA TGTGCCAGCAGGAGACTAGCGGGACGTCATGAGCAGTACTTC. Its protein product is CASRRLAGRHEQYF.

The J gene is TRBJ1-5, the V gene TRBV6-1; D uncertain. The V end was cut by 8 bases, the J end by 0 bases, with 8 bases between. CDR1 MNHNS and CDR2 SASEGT come from the germline V gene. The CDR3 sequence is 13 residues long. CDR3 residues: CASEQTSNQPQHF. The CDR3 nucleotides are TGTGCCAGCGAGCAGACTAGCAATCAGCCCCAGCATTTT.

This clonotype was seen a few times. The chain combines TRBV9 with TRBJ2-1; D possibly corresponds to TRBD2 (6 bases). The J call may be mistaken, given a closer DNA end match to TRBJ2-7. Germline lookup yields CDR1 SGDLS and CDR2 YYNGEE. The CDR3 totals 15 residues. The CDR3 DNA is TGTGCCAGCAGCGTAGAACCTAGCGTTAACAATGAGCAGTACTTC. This codes for CASSVEPSVNNEQYF.

As DNA, the CDR3 is TGTGCCAGCAGACACACTAGCGGGGGATACAATGAGCAGTTCTTC. Translating it yields CASRHTSGGYNEQFF. The V gene is TRBV3-1, the J gene TRBJ2-1; 11 bases fit TRBD2. CDR1 is LGHDT, CDR2 YNNKEL, per germline (reference sequence). V gave up 6 bases and J gave up 4 bases; unmatched junction bases: 5. The CDR3 is 15 amino acids.

The rearrangement uses TRBV25-1 and TRBJ2-1, with a tentative D call TRBD1 (6 bases). Trimming cost V 2 bases and J 3 bases, with 8 bases left between them. CDR1 and CDR2 from the germline V gene are MGHDK and SYGVNS. The CDR3 runs 14 residues. CDR3 protein: CASSEGDNYNEQFF. CDR3 in DNA: TGTGCCAGCAGTGAAGGGGACAACTACAATGAGCAGTTCTTC.

This clonotype was counted a few times. This chain links TRBV29-1 with TRBJ2-1; tentative D call: TRBD2 (5 bases). From germline, CDR1 is SQVTM and CDR2 ANQGSEA. The V end lost 7 bases, the J end lost 13 bases, and 23 bases lay between the germline ends. The CDR3 consists of 13 residues. The CDR3 coding sequence is TGCAGCGCCGAACTAGGGTTTCAAGAGACCCAGTTCTTC. It codes for CSAELGFQETQFF.

About this clonotype itself: One end of the junction fails to match germline, which may point to a read error. The CDR3 spells CTSRQSSYEQYF. The DNA of the CDR3 is TGTACCAGTCGACAGAGCTCCTACGAGCAGTACTTC. This chain joins TRBV6-1 and TRBJ2-7; D possibly corresponds to TRBD1 (5 bases). Germline CDR1 is MNHNS and CDR2 is SASEGT. The CDR3 length is 12 residues.

A note on this clonotype: One end of the junction is discordant with germline, which a read error may explain. V gene TRBV29-1 combines with J gene TRBJ1-2; 10 bases fit TRBD1. CDR3 length: 15 residues. CDR1 is SQVTM, CDR2 ANQGSEA, per germline. The CDR3 DNA reads as TGCGGCGTCAGACAGGGGGCTTCCCTAAACTATGGCTACACCTTC. Its protein product is CGVRQGASLNYGYTF.

This clonotype came up a few times. The CDR3 sequence: CSATMTSLNEQFF. CDR3 coding DNA: TGCAGTGCTACCATGACTAGCTTGAATGAGCAGTTCTTC. V and J are TRBV20-1 and TRBJ2-1, with 7 nucleotides matching TRBD2. Germline-derived CDR1 and CDR2 are DFQATT and SNEGSKA (reference sequence). The ends lost 4 bases at V and 7 bases at J; junction bases unmatched: 7. The CDR3 is 13 amino acids.

The CDR3 bases are TGTGCCAGCTCACCGGGAGGTAGGGTTGCAACTAATGAAAAACTGTTTTTT. It encodes CASSPGGRVATNEKLFF. The chain has TRBV18 and TRBJ1-4, with D hard to call. The CDR3 extends over 17 amino acids. Looked up from germline, CDR1 is KGHSH and CDR2 is LQKENI. Trimming took off 3 bases at V and 0 bases at J, with 14 bases between the two ends. Looking up the rest from reference TRBV18 and TRBJ1-4 gives the full variable domain: NAGVMQNPRHLVRRRGQEARLRCSPMKGHSHVYWYRQLPEEGLKFMVYLQKENIIDESGMPKERFSAEFPKEGPSILRIQQVVRGDSAAYFCASSPGGRVATNEKLFFGSGTQLSVL.

This clonotype was detected only a few times. The chain carries TRBV6-1 and TRBJ1-1; 8 bases line up with TRBD1. The V gene end was trimmed by 7 bases and the J gene end by 0 bases; junction bases not matched to a gene: 13. Looked up from germline, CDR1 is MNHNS and CDR2 is SASEGT. The CDR3 has 17 amino acids. As DNA, the CDR3 is TGTGCCAGCACCCTCGGGGCAGGGGGCGTCCTGAACACTGAAGCTTTCTTT. The encoded protein is CASTLGAGGVLNTEAFF.

V usage is TRBV6-1 and J usage is TRBJ2-6; 10 positions match TRBD1. J gave up 1 base and V 10 bases, and 7 bases lay outside the gene matches. Germline lookup yields CDR1 MNHNS and CDR2 SASEGT. There are 16 residues in the CDR3. This CDR3 reads CATVPGQGSGANVLTF. The CDR3 DNA is TGTGCCACCGTCCCGGGACAGGGGTCTGGGGCCAACGTCCTGACTTTC.

The table lists this clonotype with a few counts. V and J are TRBV12-5 and TRBJ1-1; TRBD1 aligns across 8 bases. The CDR3 is 14 amino acids. The J segment lost 4 bases and the V segment lost 3 bases, leaving 4 bases of the junction unmatched. CDR1 LGHNT and CDR2 FRNRAP come from the germline V gene. The CDR3 DNA reads TGTGCTAGTGGTTTTAGTACAGGGGGCACTGAAGCTTTCTTT. Encoded protein: CASGFSTGGTEAFF.